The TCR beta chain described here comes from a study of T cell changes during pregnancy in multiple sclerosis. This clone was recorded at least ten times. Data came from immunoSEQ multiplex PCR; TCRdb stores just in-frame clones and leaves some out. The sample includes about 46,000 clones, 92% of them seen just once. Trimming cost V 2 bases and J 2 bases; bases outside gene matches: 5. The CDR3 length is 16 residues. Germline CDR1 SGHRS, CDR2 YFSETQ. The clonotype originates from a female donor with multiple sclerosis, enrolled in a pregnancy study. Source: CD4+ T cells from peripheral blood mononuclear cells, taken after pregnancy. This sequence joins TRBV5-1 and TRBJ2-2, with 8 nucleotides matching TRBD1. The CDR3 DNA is TGCGCCAGCAGCTTCATCGGACAGGGTAACACCGGGGAGCTGTTTTTT. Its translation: CASSFIGQGNTGELFF.